This T cell receptor beta chain was sequenced in a study of OX40 agonist ivuxolimab in advanced cancers. The study, taken as a whole, reports: In general, CD8+ T cells held more expanded clones than CD4+ did, on average.

About this clone: Its cognate antigen is unknown.

The length of the CDR3 is 16 residues. Per the germline V gene, CDR1 is LNHNV and CDR2 is YYDKDF (reference sequence). J lost 8 bases, V lost 0 bases, and 7 bases had no gene match. The table came from immunoSEQ multiplex PCR; TCRdb's copy has only in-frame clones and leaves some out. The sample holds 40,000 to 55,000 clones, less than 90% seen once. Peripheral blood came from all dose cohorts at three timepoints. This clonotype originated in an adult with an advanced solid tumor such as melanoma, head and neck, liver or kidney cancer. The sequencing here drew on CD4+ or CD8+ T cells sorted from blood, taken in a trial of the OX40 agonist ivuxolimab. The chain joins TRBV15 to TRBJ1-4, with TRBD1 matching 9 bases. The CDR3, as DNA: TGTGCCACCAGCAGAGATCTGACAGGGGGAGAAGAAAAACTGTTTTTT. Translated: CATSRDLTGGEEKLFF.